This entry lists 5 T cell receptor beta chains sequenced from one sample in a study of blood T cell repertoires in COVID-19. Using immunoSEQ multiplex PCR, the repertoire was profiled, and TCRdb retains in-frame clones only, with some absent. The table shows 65,000 or so clones, with around 75% occurring only once. Specimen: peripheral blood. These receptors all come from a human donor in a cohort sampled during active COVID-19.

The chain joins TRBV9 to TRBJ2-5, with TRBD2 matching over 11 bases. Losses at the gene ends were 6 bases for V and 4 bases for J; bases not matched to a gene: 11. Germline V gene lookup returns CDR1 SGDLS and CDR2 YYNGEE. The CDR3 runs 16 residues. The CDR3 here is CASNLGGLAARETQYF. The CDR3 coding sequence is TGTGCCAGCAACTTGGGGGGACTAGCGGCTCGAGAGACCCAGTACTTC.

CDR3 sequence reads: CASSVDSGRGETQYF. The CDR3, as DNA: TGTGCCAGCAGCGTAGATAGCGGGAGAGGGGAGACCCAGTACTTC. The V call is TRBV9, the J call TRBJ2-5, with 9 positions matching TRBD2. The CDR3 totals 15 residues. Trimming at V came to 0 bases and at J to 5 bases, leaving 5 bases not matched to a gene. Germline V lookup: CDR1 SGDLS, CDR2 YYNGEE. Drawing the rest from reference TRBV9 and TRBJ2-5, the complete variable domain is DSGVTQTPKHLITATGQRVTLRCSPRSGDLSVYWYQQSLDQGLQFLIQYYNGEERAKGNILERFSAQQFPDLHSELNLSSLELGDSALYFCASSVDSGRGETQYFGPGTRLLVL.

The chain uses TRBV28 and TRBJ2-7; 9 bases agree with TRBD2. Germline lookup yields CDR1 MDHEN and CDR2 SYDVKM. The CDR3 length is 18 residues. J was trimmed by 4 bases and V by 5 bases; bases with no gene match: 18. The CDR3 is CASSAPAPVAGAEYEQYF. In DNA form, the CDR3 reads TGTGCCAGCAGTGCCCCAGCGCCGGTAGCGGGGGCAGAGTACGAGCAGTACTTC. Full variable domain (rest looked up from reference TRBV28 and TRBJ2-7): DVKVTQSSRYLVKRTGEKVFLECVQDMDHENMFWYRQDPGLGLRLIYFSYDVKMKEKGDIPEGYSVSREKKERFSLILESASTNQTSMYLCASSAPAPVAGAEYEQYFGPGTRLTVT.

This chain joins TRBV3-1 (or the pseudogene TRBV3-2) and TRBJ2-3; TRBD2 aligns across 8 bases. In germline, CDR1 is LGHDT, CDR2 YNNKEL (reference sequence). Trimming cost V 5 bases and J 5 bases; bases outside gene matches: 9. The CDR3 totals 15 residues. The CDR3 DNA sequence: TGTGCCAGCAGCTTCGAGGGGACTAGGGGAGATACGCAGTATTTT. Translating it yields CASSFEGTRGDTQYF.

This clone appeared a few times. The V call is TRBV7-3, the J call TRBJ2-1, with D perhaps matching TRBD2 (5 bases). CDR3 size: 15 residues. V was cut by 5 bases and J by 7 bases, with 18 bases left in between. The V gene's germline CDR1 is SGHTA and CDR2 FQGTGA. In DNA form, the CDR3 reads TGTGCCAGCAGCCCCCTAGCTGCCGCCCGGAATGAGCAGTTCTTC. It specifies CASSPLAAARNEQFF.